A selection of T cell receptor beta chains follows, all from one sample in a study of metastatic and nonmetastatic thyroid tumors. Using MiXCR, TCRdb re-called clones from the PCR reads. The table lists approximately 70,000 clones, 18% of them singletons. Sequences were obtained from blood. These receptors came from a female donor with papillary thyroid cancer or a benign thyroid nodule (not recorded which). Some clones in this sample may be carry-over from other donors' samples. CDR3s include the opening cysteine and the closing phenylalanine or tryptophan. The D gene is left open where the match is weak. Clone size is given for some rows only: seen once, a few or many times, or a class if the clone is expanded.

clone_size: many; d_call: TRBD1; v_call: TRBV27; j_call: TRBJ2-7; cdr3_nt: TGTGCCAGCAGTTTATCTTGGGACAGGGACTACGAGCAGTACTTC; cdr3_aa: CASSLSWDRDYEQYF
clone_size: few; d_call: TRBD2; v_call: TRBV5-4; j_call: TRBJ2-2; cdr3_nt: TGTGCCAGCAGCTTGCACGCGGGAGGGCCGACCGGGGAGCTGTTTTTT; cdr3_aa: CASSLHAGGPTGELFF
clone_size: few; d_call: TRBD2; v_call: TRBV28; j_call: TRBJ2-2; cdr3_nt: TGTGCCAGCAGTCGATCCCGACTAGCGGGAAACACCGGGGAGCTGTTTTTT; cdr3_aa: CASSRSRLAGNTGELFF
clone_size: many; d_call: .; v_call: TRBV12-5; j_call: TRBJ1-1; cdr3_nt: TGTGCTAGTGGCTTGGGACCGATGAACACTGAAGCTTTCTTT; cdr3_aa: CASGLGPMNTEAFF
clone_size: .; d_call: TRBD1; v_call: TRBV20-1; j_call: TRBJ1-5; cdr3_nt: TGCAGTGCAAAGGACAGGATTCAGCCCCAGCATTTT; cdr3_aa: CSAKDRIQPQHF
clone_size: .; d_call: .; v_call: TRBV20-1; j_call: TRBJ1-3; cdr3_nt: TGCAGTGCTAGAGTGGGCCATGGGGGTGGAAACACCATATATTTT; cdr3_aa: CSARVGHGGGNTIYF
clone_size: many; d_call: TRBD2; v_call: TRBV6-1; j_call: TRBJ2-7; cdr3_nt: TGTGCCAGCAGGTGGGGAAATAGCGGGAGCTACGAGCAGTACTTC; cdr3_aa: CASRWGNSGSYEQYF
clone_size: .; d_call: .; v_call: TRBV28; j_call: TRBJ2-7; cdr3_nt: TGTGCCAGCACCCTTATGACTAGAGGTACCTACGAGCAGTACTTC; cdr3_aa: CASTLMTRGTYEQYF
clone_size: few; d_call: .; v_call: TRBV19; j_call: TRBJ1-5; cdr3_nt: TGTGCCAGTACCCTAGACTGGGGCCTTCAGCCCCAGCATTTT; cdr3_aa: CASTLDWGLQPQHF
clone_size: many; d_call: TRBD2; v_call: TRBV4-2; j_call: TRBJ2-3; cdr3_nt: TGTGCCAGCAGCCAAGATCTAGCGGGAGAAAGCACAGATACGCAGTATTTT; cdr3_aa: CASSQDLAGESTDTQYF